This T cell receptor (beta chain) was sequenced for a study of cytomegalovirus exposure and HLA in healthy donors. V was cut by 5 bases and J by 5 bases, with 17 bases left in between. This CDR3 is built from 14 residues. Germline V lookup: CDR1 SGHNT, CDR2 YYREEE (reference sequence). Primers for the PCR totalled 60 Vbeta and 13 Jbeta. Some clones are missing from TCRdb's copy, which holds only in-frame ones; the method was immunoSEQ multiplex PCR. Here the sample spans 200,000 to 250,000 clones, around 89% being singletons. Only one count was recorded for this clone. Its specificity is unknown. Findings of the study overall: In a later analysis, the majority of CMV-associated beta chains seemingly showed HLA restriction. According to a later analysis, donors in an Asian-associated ancestry cluster reportedly had fewer N-insertions than the roughly 670-donor mean. From TCR beta sequences, most subjects' HLA-A and HLA-B alleles were reportedly predicted accurately.

The V gene is TRBV5-4, the J gene TRBJ2-7, with a weak D call TRBD2 (6 bases). The source material was PBMCs. This clonotype originated in a woman under 30 in good health and CMV-seronegative. CDR3 residues: CASSSPGGPNEQYF. The CDR3 region has the DNA TGTGCCAGCAGTTCCCCCGGGGGACCGAACGAGCAGTACTTC.